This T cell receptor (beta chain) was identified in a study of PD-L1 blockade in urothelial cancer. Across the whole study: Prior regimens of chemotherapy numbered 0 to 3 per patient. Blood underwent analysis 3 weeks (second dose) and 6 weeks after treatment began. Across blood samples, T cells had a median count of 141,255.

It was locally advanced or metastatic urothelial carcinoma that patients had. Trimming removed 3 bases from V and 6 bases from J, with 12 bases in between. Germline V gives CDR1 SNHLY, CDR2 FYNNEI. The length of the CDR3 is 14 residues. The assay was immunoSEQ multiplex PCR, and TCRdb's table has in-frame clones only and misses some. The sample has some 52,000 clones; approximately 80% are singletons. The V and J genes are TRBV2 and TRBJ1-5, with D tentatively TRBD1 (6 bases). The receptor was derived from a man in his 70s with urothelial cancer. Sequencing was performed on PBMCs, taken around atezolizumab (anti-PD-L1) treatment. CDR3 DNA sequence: TGTGCCAGCAGTGAGTTGGCAGGGGCTCAGCCCCAGCATTTT. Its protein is CASSELAGAQPQHF.